Each of the 32 T cell receptor beta chains below was sequenced from the same sample in a study of cytomegalovirus exposure and HLA in healthy donors. Primers for the PCR totalled 60 Vbeta and 13 Jbeta. Profiled with immunoSEQ multiplex PCR; TCRdb holds only in-frame clones, not every one. In the table there are some 110,000 clones, approximately 81% of which are singletons. What was sequenced was PBMCs. The source of these receptors is a woman in her late teens or twenties in good health and CMV-seropositive.

Points on this clone: This sample also contains other DNA sequences that code for the same CDR3. The V call is TRBV4-1, the J call TRBJ2-1; TRBD2 agrees at 8 bases. This CDR3 is 16 amino acids long. Unmatched junction bases numbered 11, after V lost 1 base and J lost 9 bases. Germline V CDR1 and CDR2: MGHRA, YSYEKL. CDR3 coding DNA: TGCGCCAGCAGCCAAGCTAGCGGGTCGGTAAGGGGTGAGCAGTTCTTC. Translating gives CASSQASGSVRGEQFF.

As DNA, the CDR3 is TGTGCCAGTAGTATAGGAAGTAGTGGGCCTCGCTACGAGCAGTACTTC. It yields the protein CASSIGSSGPRYEQYF. The rearrangement uses TRBV19 and TRBJ2-7; D unclear. Germline values: CDR1 LNHDA, CDR2 SQIVND (reference sequence). There are 16 residues in the CDR3. V was cut by 1 base and J by 3 bases, with 16 bases left in between.

The chain combines TRBV19 with TRBJ2-1; 9 bases map to TRBD1. V trimming: 1 base; J trimming: 4 bases; junction bases outside the gene matches: 8. CDR1 and CDR2 from the germline V gene are LNHDA and SQIVND (reference sequence). The CDR3 has 17 amino acids. The CDR3 loop reads CASSIGLGQGLYNEQFF. As DNA, the CDR3 is TGTGCCAGTAGTATAGGTTTGGGACAGGGACTTTACAATGAGCAGTTCTTC. Filled out from reference TRBV19 and TRBJ2-1, the complete variable domain reads DGGITQSPKYLFRKEGQNVTLSCEQNLNHDAMYWYRQDPGQGLRLIYYSQIVNDFQKGDIAEGYSVSREKKESFPLTVTSAQKNPTAFYLCASSIGLGQGLYNEQFFGPGTRLTVL.

The CDR3 region has the DNA TGCGCCAGCAGCTTATCGAGCCCCACAGATACGCAGTATTTT. Amino acid sequence: CASSLSSPTDTQYF. The rearrangement links TRBV5-1 to TRBJ2-3; D unresolved. The CDR3 is made up of 14 amino acids. Germline V gives CDR1 SGHRS, CDR2 YFSETQ. The ends were cut back, 2 bases at V and 2 bases at J, with 9 bases in the middle.

V gene TRBV4-1 combines with J gene TRBJ2-5, with 9 bases aligning to TRBD1. The CDR3 sequence is 15 residues long. CDR1 is MGHRA and CDR2 is YSYEKL in the germline V gene. V shed 4 bases, J shed 5 bases, and the junction held 8 bases outside the gene matches. The DNA of the CDR3 is TGCGCCAGCAGCCTCGATGGACAGGGGTTGGAGACCCAGTACTTC. It specifies CASSLDGQGLETQYF.

This chain links TRBV9 with TRBJ2-7; D perhaps matches TRBD1 (5 bases). The CDR3 covers 15 residues. Germline V lookup: CDR1 SGDLS, CDR2 YYNGEE. V was trimmed by 0 bases and J by 0 bases, leaving 10 bases between them. The CDR3 DNA sequence: TGTGCCAGCAGCGTAGGGACATTGATCTCCTACGAGCAGTACTTC. This sequence encodes CASSVGTLISYEQYF. The whole variable domain, filled in from reference TRBV9 and TRBJ2-7, reads DSGVTQTPKHLITATGQRVTLRCSPRSGDLSVYWYQQSLDQGLQFLIQYYNGEERAKGNILERFSAQQFPDLHSELNLSSLELGDSALYFCASSVGTLISYEQYFGPGTRLTVT.

DNA for the CDR3: TGTGCCAGTAGTATAGGCAGGCCCTCAGATACGCAGTATTTT. Its translation is CASSIGRPSDTQYF. V and J are TRBV19 and TRBJ2-3; D gene unclear. V gave up 1 base and J gave up 4 bases, with 9 bases separating them. Looked up from germline, CDR1 is LNHDA and CDR2 is SQIVND (reference sequence). This CDR3 contains 14 residues.

V usage is TRBV21-1 and J usage is TRBJ1-3. TRBV21-1 is shown as a pseudogene. This CDR3 region has 18 residues. Written as DNA, the CDR3 is TGTGCCAGCAGCACAACCTCGGGTATGGAGAGCTCTGGAAACACCATATATTTT. Protein product: CASSTTSGMESSGNTIYF.

This clone was seen just once. The chain is built from TRBV28 and TRBJ2-5, with 7 nucleotides matching TRBD2. J gave up 1 base and V 7 bases, and 6 bases lay outside the gene matches. Germline lookup yields CDR1 MDHEN and CDR2 SYDVKM. The CDR3 has 14 residues. CDR3 in amino acids: CASTVGRAQETQYF. CDR3 coding DNA: TGTGCCAGCACCGTTGGGAGGGCCCAAGAGACCCAGTACTTC.

This sequence joins TRBV6-1 and TRBJ1-1; D might be TRBD1 (5 bases). The V gene lost 8 bases and the J gene lost 5 bases, with 9 bases spanning the gap. Germline values: CDR1 MNHNS, CDR2 SASEGT. CDR3 length equals 11 residues. For the CDR3, the DNA is TGTGCCAGCGATCAGGGAACTGAAGCTTTCTTT. Translating gives CASDQGTEAFF.

This rearrangement joins TRBV27 to TRBJ2-5, with 7 bases fitting TRBD2. V lost 1 base and J lost 2; bases outside the gene matches: 7. Germline assignment: CDR1 MNHEY and CDR2 SMNVEV (reference sequence). This CDR3 is 16 amino acids long. In DNA form, the CDR3 reads TGTGCCAGCAGTTTATTGGCTAGCGGTTCACAAGAGACCCAGTACTTC. The encoded protein is CASSLLASGSQETQYF.

This clone was observed once. The rearrangement joins TRBV5-1 to TRBJ1-5, with 7 bases matching TRBD1. Looked up from germline, CDR1 is SGHRS and CDR2 is YFSETQ. The length of the CDR3 is 14 residues. Losses at the gene ends were 8 bases for V and 0 bases for J; bases not matched to a gene: 5. As DNA, the CDR3 is TGCGCCAGTGAGGGGGCGAATAGCAATCAGCCCCAGCATTTT. Amino acids: CASEGANSNQPQHF.

The chain couples TRBV4-1 to TRBJ2-1; unclear D gene. Trimming took 1 base from V and 4 from J, leaving 11 bases between them. The CDR3 has 15 amino acids. In germline, CDR1 is MGHRA, CDR2 YSYEKL. This CDR3 is CASSQVPAGYNEQFF. Written as DNA, the CDR3 is TGCGCCAGCAGCCAAGTTCCCGCCGGGTACAATGAGCAGTTCTTC.

CDR3 loop: CASSFQGMGTDTQYF. CDR3 nucleotides: TGTGCCAGCAGCTTCCAGGGGATGGGGACAGATACGCAGTATTTT. This chain uses TRBV7-9 with TRBJ2-3; D may be TRBD1 (6 bases). This CDR3 region has 15 residues. V gave up 3 bases and J gave up 3 bases, with 13 bases separating them. In germline, CDR1 is SEHNR, CDR2 FQNEAQ (reference sequence).

CDR3 protein: CASSPRTGRQPQHF. The CDR3 nucleotides are TGTGCCAGCAGTCCGAGGACAGGGAGACAGCCCCAGCATTTT. The chain joins TRBV2 to TRBJ1-5; TRBD1 aligns across 8 bases. Germline values: CDR1 SNHLY, CDR2 FYNNEI. Trimming cost V 5 bases and J 7 bases; bases outside gene matches: 7. The CDR3 covers 14 residues.

Written as DNA, the CDR3 is TGTGCCAGCAGCTACCTCCCGGGACAGGGGGTCTACGAGCAGTACTTC. Translation: CASSYLPGQGVYEQYF. This sequence joins TRBV7-2 and TRBJ2-7, with 11 positions matching TRBD1. The junction had 8 bases not matched to a gene; V was cut back by 4 bases and J by 3 bases. The germline CDR1 and CDR2 sequences are SGHTA and FQGNSA. This CDR3 is 16 amino acids long.

The V and J genes are TRBV5-1 and TRBJ2-5, with D possibly matching TRBD2 (5 bases). This CDR3 comprises 15 residues. V lost 2 bases to trimming and J lost 3 bases, with 14 bases between them. Germline V gene data show CDR1 as SGHRS and CDR2 as YFSETQ. The CDR3 here is CASSFIRGSKETQYF. The CDR3 DNA follows: TGCGCCAGCAGCTTTATACGGGGTTCCAAAGAGACCCAGTACTTC.

The V call is TRBV5-4, the J call TRBJ1-3; D gene uncertain. Germline values: CDR1 SGHNT, CDR2 YYREEE (reference sequence). The CDR3 runs to 13 residues. V lost 5 bases to trimming and J lost 0 bases, with 6 bases between them. CDR3 nucleotide sequence: TGTGCCAGCAGTACAACCTCTGGAAACACCATATATTTT. Its translation: CASSTTSGNTIYF.

This sequence joins TRBV2 and TRBJ2-1; TRBD2 matches 10 bases. The length of the CDR3 is 15 residues. The junction had 7 bases not matched to a gene; V was cut back by 6 bases and J by 5 bases. Germline V gene sequence: CDR1 SNHLY, CDR2 FYNNEI. CDR3 sequence reads: CASSPGTSEDNEQFF. CDR3 coding DNA: TGTGCCAGCAGCCCCGGGACTAGCGAGGACAATGAGCAGTTCTTC.

This chain links TRBV6-5 with TRBJ2-7; D is unclear. The CDR3 totals 14 residues. CDR1 and CDR2 from the germline V gene are MNHEY and SVGAGI. Trimming cost V 5 bases and J 6 bases, with 17 bases left between them. CDR3 bases: TGTGCCAGCAGTAAGACTGGCCCTCTAAGCGAGCAGTACTTC. It translates to CASSKTGPLSEQYF.

V gene TRBV28 combines with J gene TRBJ2-6; D gene unclear. This CDR3 contains 14 residues. Trimming took off 6 bases at V and 0 bases at J, with 6 bases between the two ends. Germline CDR1 is MDHEN and CDR2 is SYDVKM. DNA of the CDR3: TGTGCCAGCAGGCGGAGCTCTGGGGCCAACGTCCTGACTTTC. Translation gives CASRRSSGANVLTF.

This chain joins TRBV6-5 and TRBJ1-5; D remains unclear. Trimming took 4 bases from V and 7 from J, leaving 11 bases between them. The germline CDR1 and CDR2 sequences are MNHEY and SVGAGI. This CDR3 contains 13 residues. The CDR3 coding sequence is TGTGCCAGCAGTTCCTTTCGACAACAGCCCCAGCATTTT. It encodes CASSSFRQQPQHF.

This clone was found once. The chain employs TRBV15 and TRBJ1-1, with D unresolved. The V end was cut by 0 bases, the J end by 0 bases, with 8 bases between. The CDR3 runs 15 residues. Per germline, CDR1 LNHNV and CDR2 YYDKDF (reference sequence). The CDR3 sequence is CATSRDAVMNTEAFF. As DNA, the CDR3 is TGTGCCACCAGCAGAGATGCAGTCATGAACACTGAAGCTTTCTTT.

This clone was seen only once. The gene calls are TRBV9 and TRBJ2-7; 9 bases agree with TRBD2. Germline-derived CDR1 and CDR2 are SGDLS and YYNGEE. This CDR3 has 14 residues. V dropped 0 bases and J dropped 6; count of bases not matched to a gene: 4. CDR3 sequence: CASSVGSGSGEQYF. In DNA, the CDR3 is TGTGCCAGCAGCGTAGGTAGCGGGAGCGGCGAGCAGTACTTC.

The chain couples TRBV6-5 to TRBJ2-7; D is undetermined. This CDR3 spans 12 amino acids. The V end was cut by 4 bases, the J end by 4 bases, with 8 bases between. CDR1 and CDR2 (germline): MNHEY, SVGAGI. The CDR3, as DNA: TGTGCCAGCAGTTCCGAGCCGTACGAGCAGTACTTC. Amino acid sequence: CASSSEPYEQYF.

This sequence joins TRBV6-1 and TRBJ2-5, with unresolved D. Between the trimmed V and J ends, which lost 3 bases and 4 bases, there was a span of 9 bases. The CDR3 has 13 residues. Germline loops: CDR1 MNHNS, CDR2 SASEGT. The CDR3 spells CASSDWARETQYF. The CDR3 DNA follows: TGTGCCAGCAGTGATTGGGCAAGAGAGACCCAGTACTTC.

The rearrangement uses TRBV7-8 and TRBJ1-2, with TRBD1 as a possible D gene (6 bases). The CDR3 is 12 residues long. Germline CDR1 is SGHVS and CDR2 is FQNEAQ. Trimming removed 2 bases at V and 7 bases at J, with 8 bases between. The CDR3 bases are TGTGCCAGCAGCTTAACAGGGAGTGGCTACACCTTC. Amino acid sequence: CASSLTGSGYTF.

The chain combines TRBV7-3 with TRBJ1-5; TRBD1 might be the D (6 bases). This CDR3 is built from 15 residues. The V gene's germline CDR1 is SGHTA and CDR2 FQGTGA. V lost 2 bases and J lost 6, with 14 bases in between. CDR3 nucleotides: TGTGCCAGCAGCTTATCTGGCCAGGGGTTTCAGCCCCAGCATTTT. This codes for CASSLSGQGFQPQHF.

The chain joins TRBV13 to TRBJ1-1, with 7 bases identical to TRBD1. The V gene's germline CDR1 is PRHDT and CDR2 FYEKMQ (reference sequence). Trimming at V came to 2 bases and at J to 3 bases, leaving 15 bases not matched to a gene. The CDR3 loop spans 18 amino acids. As DNA, the CDR3 is TGTGCCAGCAGCTTAACCCTTGGACAGGTCCTCTTAGACACTGAAGCTTTCTTT. Residues: CASSLTLGQVLLDTEAFF.

The V gene is TRBV9, the J gene TRBJ1-1; 7 bases map to TRBD1. This CDR3 is 15 amino acids long. Trimming cost V 1 base and J 2 bases; bases outside gene matches: 5. Germline V gene sequence: CDR1 SGDLS, CDR2 YYNGEE. The CDR3 nucleotides read TGTGCCAGCAGCGTACAGGGACAGCAAAACACTGAAGCTTTCTTT. Its translation is CASSVQGQQNTEAFF.

The chain links TRBV6-5 to TRBJ1-4; D unresolved. The germline V gene encodes CDR1 MNHEY and CDR2 SVGAGI. The CDR3 is 14 residues long. V was pared by 5 bases and J by 7 bases, with 14 bases between. CDR3 nucleotide sequence: TGTGCCAGCAGTGAATATGGGGAGGGTGAAAAACTGTTTTTT. Translated, it gives CASSEYGEGEKLFF.

V is TRBV15 and J is TRBJ1-2, with unresolved D. V dropped 1 base and J dropped 4 bases, with 19 bases sitting between them. CDR3 size: 17 residues. Germline V gene sequence: CDR1 LNHNV, CDR2 YYDKDF (reference sequence). CDR3 amino acids: CATSRGPGSEILYGYTF. DNA for the CDR3: TGTGCCACCAGCAGAGGGCCGGGTTCGGAGATTCTCTATGGCTACACCTTC.